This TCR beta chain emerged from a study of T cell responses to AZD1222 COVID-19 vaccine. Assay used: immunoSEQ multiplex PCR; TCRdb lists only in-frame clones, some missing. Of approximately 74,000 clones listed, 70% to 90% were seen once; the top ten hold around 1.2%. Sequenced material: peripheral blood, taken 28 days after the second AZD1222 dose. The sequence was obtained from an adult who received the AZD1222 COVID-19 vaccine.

CDR3 DNA sequence: TGTGCCAGCAGCCTACGACAGGAGAACACTGAAGCTTTCTTT. Translating it yields CASSLRQENTEAFF. V usage is TRBV11-1 and J usage is TRBJ1-1; TRBD1 might be the D (6 bases). V was shortened by 5 bases and J by 1 base, with 11 bases between the two germline ends. Germline CDR1 reads SGHAT; CDR2 reads FQDESV (reference sequence). The CDR3 runs 14 residues.